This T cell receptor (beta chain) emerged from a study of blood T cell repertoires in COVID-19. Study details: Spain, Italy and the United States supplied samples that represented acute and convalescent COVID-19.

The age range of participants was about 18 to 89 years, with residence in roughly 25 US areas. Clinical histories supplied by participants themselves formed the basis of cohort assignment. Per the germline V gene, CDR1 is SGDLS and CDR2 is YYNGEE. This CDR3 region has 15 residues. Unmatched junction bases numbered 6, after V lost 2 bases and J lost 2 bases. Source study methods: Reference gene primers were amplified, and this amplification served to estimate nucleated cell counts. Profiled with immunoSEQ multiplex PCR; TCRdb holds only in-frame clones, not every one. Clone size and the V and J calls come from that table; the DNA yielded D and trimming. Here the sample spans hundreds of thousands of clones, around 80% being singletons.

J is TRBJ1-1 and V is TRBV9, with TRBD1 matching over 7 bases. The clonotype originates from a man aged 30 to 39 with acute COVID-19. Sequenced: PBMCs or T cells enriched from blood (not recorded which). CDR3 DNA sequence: TGTGCCAGCAGCGTGATGACAGGGCGTAACACTGAAGCTTTCTTT. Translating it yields CASSVMTGRNTEAFF.